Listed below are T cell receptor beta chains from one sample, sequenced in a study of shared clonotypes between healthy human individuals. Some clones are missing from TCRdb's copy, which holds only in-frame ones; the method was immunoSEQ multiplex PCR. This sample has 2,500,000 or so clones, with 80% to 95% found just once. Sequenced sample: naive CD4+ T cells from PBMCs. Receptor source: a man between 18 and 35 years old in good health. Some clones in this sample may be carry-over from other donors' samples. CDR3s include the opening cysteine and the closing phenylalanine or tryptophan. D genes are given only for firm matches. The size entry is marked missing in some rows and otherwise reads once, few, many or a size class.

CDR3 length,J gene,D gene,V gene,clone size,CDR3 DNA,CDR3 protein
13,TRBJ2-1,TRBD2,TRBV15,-,TGTGCCACCAGCAGAGATCAACTAGCGGGAAAGTTCTTC,CATSRDQLAGKFF
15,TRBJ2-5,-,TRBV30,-,TGTGCCTGGAGTGTAGGGTCATGGGCCCAAGAGACCCAGTACTTC,CAWSVGSWAQETQYF
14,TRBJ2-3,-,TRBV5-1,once,TGCGCCAGCAGCTTGGTAGGCACCGCGGATACGCAGTATTTT,CASSLVGTADTQYF
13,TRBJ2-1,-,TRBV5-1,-,TGCGCCAGCAGCGCGACTAGTTTCAATGAGCAGTTCTTC,CASSATSFNEQFF
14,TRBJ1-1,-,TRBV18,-,TGTGCCAGCTCAATGGACCCTCTGAACACTGAAGCTTTCTTT,CASSMDPLNTEAFF
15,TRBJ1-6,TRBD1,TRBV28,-,TGTGCCAGCAGACCAACGGACAGGGATAATTCACCCCTCCACTTT,CASRPTDRDNSPLHF
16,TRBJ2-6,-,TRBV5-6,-,TGTGCCAGCAGCTTGGTGGGGATGGCTGGGGCCAACGTCCTGACTTTC,CASSLVGMAGANVLTF
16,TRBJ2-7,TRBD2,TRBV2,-,TGTGCCAGCAGTGAAGTAGGGACTAGAAGTTCCTACGAGCAGTACTTC,CASSEVGTRSSYEQYF
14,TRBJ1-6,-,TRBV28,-,TGTGCCAGCAGTTTATTAAGGGTAGGTTCACCCCTCCACTTT,CASSLLRVGSPLHF
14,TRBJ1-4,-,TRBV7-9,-,TGTGCCAGCAGCTCCCAAAACAAGAATGAAAAACTGTTTTTT,CASSSQNKNEKLFF
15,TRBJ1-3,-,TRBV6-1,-,TGTGCCAGCACAGAGGCAGGACCGAGATGGAACACCATATATTTT,CASTEAGPRWNTIYF
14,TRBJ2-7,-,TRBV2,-,TGTGCCAGCAGTGACGAGGTCAGCTCCTACGAGCAGTACTTC,CASSDEVSSYEQYF
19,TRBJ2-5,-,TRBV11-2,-,TGTGCCAGCAGCGCCCGCCCCCGGGGGGCTAGCGGTGGGGGGGAGACCCAGTACTTC,CASSARPRGASGGGETQYF
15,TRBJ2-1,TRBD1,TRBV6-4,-,TGTGCCAGCAGGAGGGACAGGGGTTCCTACAATGAGCAGTTCTTC,CASRRDRGSYNEQFF
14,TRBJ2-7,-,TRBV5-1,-,TGCGCCAGCAGCTTGGCCAGGGCAATGTACGAGCAGTACTTC,CASSLARAMYEQYF
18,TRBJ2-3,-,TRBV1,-,TGCACCAGCAGCCAACCCCTCGGACTAGCGGGTAGCACAGATACGCAGTATTTT,CTSSQPLGLAGSTDTQYF
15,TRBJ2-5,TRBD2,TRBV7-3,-,TGTGCCAGCAGCTTACGCGGGAGCGGTCAGGAGACCCAGTACTTC,CASSLRGSGQETQYF
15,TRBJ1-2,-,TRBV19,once,TGTGCCAGTAGTATCACGGGCCGGGGATGGGATGGCTACACCTTC,CASSITGRGWDGYTF
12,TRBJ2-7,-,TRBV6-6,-,TGTGCCAGCAGTTATTCTAGCTACGAGCAGTACTTC,CASSYSSYEQYF
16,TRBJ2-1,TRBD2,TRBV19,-,TGTGCCAGTGAACCTAGCGGGAGGGCAACACACAATGAGCAGTTCTTC,CASEPSGRATHNEQFF
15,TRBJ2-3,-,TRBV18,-,TGTGCCAGCTCCCCTTCGTGGACGGGCACAGATACGCAGTATTTT,CASSPSWTGTDTQYF
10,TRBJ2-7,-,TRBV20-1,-,TGCAGTGCATCTTCGGGCGAGCAGTACTTC,CSASSGEQYF